One sample yielded the 23 T cell receptor beta chains listed below, sequenced in a study of high-grade serous ovarian cancer treatment subgroups. Tumor tissue was taken before any definitive surgery or chemotherapy was given. Sequencing was performed with immunoSEQ multiplex PCR; in TCRdb, only in-frame clones are kept and a portion is missing. This sample has some 7,000 clones; more than 60% occur once, and the top ten carry over 4.5%. Sequencing was done on a sample of tumor tissue. These receptors all come from a human donor with high-grade serous ovarian cancer.

This rearrangement joins TRBV7-3 to TRBJ1-1, with D perhaps TRBD1 (5 bases). The CDR3 is 13 residues long. The V and J ends lost 3 bases and 4 bases respectively, with 9 bases between them. Germline V gives CDR1 SGHTA, CDR2 FQGTGA. The CDR3 coding sequence is TGTGCCAGCAGCTTCGGGACCGGCACTGAAGCTTTCTTT. It is translated as CASSFGTGTEAFF.

The CDR3 loop is CSALSGYEQYF. Here the CDR3 DNA reads TGCAGTGCTTTATCCGGGTACGAGCAGTACTTC. The chain recombines TRBV20-1 with TRBJ2-7; D is unresolved. CDR3 length: 11 amino acids. Germline values: CDR1 DFQATT, CDR2 SNEGSKA (reference sequence). V was shortened by 5 bases and J by 4 bases, with 9 bases between the two germline ends.

By sample fraction, this clone is medium-sized. The gene calls are TRBV7-2 and TRBJ2-2; a weak D match, TRBD1 (6 bases). CDR1 is SGHTA and CDR2 is FQGNSA in the germline V gene. The CDR3 contains 14 residues. Trimming removed 5 bases at V and 6 bases at J, with 13 bases between. CDR3 in DNA: TGTGCCAGCAGCACTAAGACAGGTCCCGGGGAGCTGTTTTTT. Its protein product is CASSTKTGPGELFF.

This clone was seen just once. The rearrangement uses TRBV11-3 and TRBJ1-1; D unresolved. Germline loops: CDR1 SGHNT, CDR2 YENEEA. Trimming took 1 base from V and 0 from J, leaving 3 bases between them. CDR3 length: 13 amino acids. This chain's CDR3 is CASSLVVNTEAFF. The CDR3 DNA follows: TGTGCCAGCAGCTTAGTTGTGAACACTGAAGCTTTCTTT.

V and J are TRBV7-2 and TRBJ1-2; no clear D. The germline V and J ends were trimmed by 1 base and 5 bases, with 8 bases remaining between them. Germline assignment: CDR1 SGHTA and CDR2 FQGNSA. The CDR3 has 13 amino acids. The CDR3 nucleotides read TGTGCCAGCAGCTTAGACAGTACATATGGCTACACCTTC. As protein: CASSLDSTYGYTF.

The chain combines TRBV2 with TRBJ2-3; D perhaps matches TRBD1 (6 bases). V was trimmed by 3 bases and J by 3 bases, leaving 13 bases between them. Looked up from germline, CDR1 is SNHLY and CDR2 is FYNNEI. The CDR3 loop spans 15 amino acids. The DNA for the CDR3 is TGTGCCAGCAGTGACTGGGGGCAGGGAACAGATACGCAGTATTTT. Its protein product is CASSDWGQGTDTQYF.

This clone was seen once. The chain uses TRBV9 and TRBJ2-5; D gene ambiguous. The end of the DNA aligns better with TRBJ2-7, so the J call may be wrong. Germline assignment: CDR1 SGDLS and CDR2 YYNGEE. The CDR3 sequence is 12 residues long. This chain's CDR3 is CASSPGPSEQYF. As DNA, the CDR3 is TGTGCCAGCAGCCCGGGCCCGAGCGAGCAGTACTTC.

The chain recombines TRBV6-5 with TRBJ1-4; the D is unclear. The CDR3 loop spans 13 amino acids. The germline gives CDR1 MNHEY, CDR2 SVGAGI. Trimming removed 6 bases at V and 1 base at J, with 6 bases between. CDR3 sequence reads: CASSLGTNEKLFF. CDR3 nucleotide sequence: TGTGCCAGCAGCCTCGGAACTAATGAAAAACTGTTTTTT.

CDR3: CASSDREGYTF. The CDR3 DNA is TGTGCCAGTAGTGACAGAGAGGGCTACACCTTC. The chain couples TRBV19 to TRBJ1-2, with D possibly being TRBD1 (5 bases). This CDR3 spans 11 amino acids. Deletions cut 5 bases from V and 8 bases from J, with 9 bases between. Per the germline V gene, CDR1 is LNHDA and CDR2 is SQIVND (reference sequence).

The V gene is TRBV19, the J gene TRBJ2-7; possible D gene TRBD1, 7 bases. CDR1 is LNHDA, CDR2 SQIVND, per germline (reference sequence). The length of the CDR3 is 14 residues. Between the trimmed V and J ends, which lost 7 bases and 4 bases, there was a span of 17 bases. CDR3 protein: CASTDGGGDYEQYF. CDR3 nucleotides: TGTGCCAGTACCGACGGAGGGGGCGATTACGAGCAGTACTTC.

The chain joins TRBV18 to TRBJ2-3; perhaps D is TRBD1 or TRBD2 (5 bases each). V shed 1 base and J shed 8 bases, with 16 bases lying between them. This CDR3 spans 15 amino acids. Germline assignment: CDR1 KGHSH and CDR2 LQKENI. CDR3 DNA sequence: TGTGCCAGCTCACCACTAGGGGCCGACGAGGGTACGCAGTATTTT. This gives the protein CASSPLGADEGTQYF.

This clone is labeled as medium-sized. The chain recombines TRBV29-1 with TRBJ2-3, with D tentatively TRBD1 or TRBD2 (5 bases each). The germline gives CDR1 SQVTM, CDR2 ANQGSEA. The V and J ends lost 2 bases and 8 bases respectively, with 17 bases between them. The CDR3 has 14 amino acids. Here the CDR3 DNA reads TGCAGCGTTGAAAGTGGCAACACTGGGGGTACGCAGTATTTT. It specifies CSVESGNTGGTQYF.

A few counts support this clone. V gene TRBV30 combines with J gene TRBJ1-2; 11 bases align to TRBD1. CDR1 is GTSNPN, CDR2 SVGIG, per germline (reference sequence). The CDR3 extends over 14 amino acids. The V gene end was trimmed by 5 bases and the J gene end by 7 bases; junction bases not matched to a gene: 9. The CDR3 sequence is CAWASGQGAVGYTF. CDR3 nucleotides: TGTGCCTGGGCGTCAGGACAGGGGGCTGTTGGCTACACCTTC.

The chain joins TRBV7-2 to TRBJ2-2; 7 nucleotides align to TRBD2. This CDR3 has 16 amino acids. Germline loops: CDR1 SGHTA, CDR2 FQGNSA. Losses at the gene ends were 1 base for V and 0 bases for J; bases not matched to a gene: 2. The CDR3 DNA follows: TGTGCCAGCAGCTTAGAGCGGGGCACGAACACCGGGGAGCTGTTTTTT. Amino acid sequence: CASSLERGTNTGELFF.

This chain links TRBV5-5 with TRBJ1-2, with unresolved D. The CDR3 totals 14 residues. The V end was cut by 4 bases, the J end by 6 bases, with 16 bases between. Germline-derived CDR1 and CDR2 are SGHKS and YYEKEE (reference sequence). The CDR3 DNA reads as TGTGCCAGCAGCCGAAGCCCGGGGAGGGATGGCTACACCTTC. Translation gives CASSRSPGRDGYTF. The variable domain in full, completed from reference TRBV5-5 and TRBJ1-2, reads DAGVTQSPTHLIKTRGQQVTLRCSPISGHKSVSWYQQVLGQGPQFIFQYYEKEERGRGNFPDRFSARQFPNYSSELNVNALLLGDSALYLCASSRSPGRDGYTFGSGTRLTVV.

This sequence joins TRBV7-6 and TRBJ2-1; no clear D gene. CDR3 size: 13 residues. CDR1 SGHVS and CDR2 FNYEAQ come from the germline V gene. The V and J ends lost 3 bases and 5 bases respectively, with 8 bases between them. The CDR3 sequence is CASSFATDNEQFF. The CDR3 bases are TGTGCCAGCAGCTTTGCGACTGACAATGAGCAGTTCTTC.

The chain couples TRBV9 to TRBJ2-7; D may match TRBD1 or TRBD2 (6 bases each). Germline V gene sequence: CDR1 SGDLS, CDR2 YYNGEE. The CDR3 covers 15 residues. The germline V and J ends were trimmed by 4 bases and 2 bases, with 16 bases remaining between them. CDR3 sequence (DNA): TGTGCCAGCAGCCCCCCCGGGGGCAGAGCCTACGAGCAGTACTTC. Protein product: CASSPPGGRAYEQYF. The variable domain in full, completed from reference TRBV9 and TRBJ2-7, reads DSGVTQTPKHLITATGQRVTLRCSPRSGDLSVYWYQQSLDQGLQFLIQYYNGEERAKGNILERFSAQQFPDLHSELNLSSLELGDSALYFCASSPPGGRAYEQYFGPGTRLTVT.

The chain joins TRBV5-8 to TRBJ2-5; D is unresolved. CDR3 length equals 11 residues. Germline-derived CDR1 and CDR2 are SGHTS and YDEGEE. Trimming stripped 1 base from V and 4 bases from J, with 2 bases between. CDR3 sequence: CASSLRETQYF. DNA for the CDR3: TGTGCCAGCAGCTTGCGAGAGACCCAGTACTTC.

This clone was seen a few times. The genes are TRBV10-3 and TRBJ1-2; D gene ambiguous. V gave up 10 bases and J gave up 0 bases, with 15 bases separating them. Germline V gives CDR1 ENHRY, CDR2 SYGVKD. The CDR3 spans 14 residues. The CDR3 protein is CATLRPDSNYGYTF. The CDR3 DNA reads TGTGCCACGCTACGTCCAGACTCTAACTATGGCTACACCTTC.

The chain combines TRBV6-1 with TRBJ1-6, with D maybe TRBD1 (5 bases). The CDR3 extends over 13 amino acids. Trimming pared 4 bases from V and 8 bases from J, leaving 9 bases between. CDR1 is MNHNS and CDR2 is SASEGT in the germline V gene. CDR3 in amino acids: CASSVGDYSPLHF. The CDR3 DNA is TGTGCCAGCAGTGTAGGGGATTATTCACCCCTCCACTTT.

In nucleotides, the CDR3 is TGCGCCAGCAGCCAAGGTGTCAATCAGCCCCAGCATTTT. It translates to CASSQGVNQPQHF. V and J are TRBV4-3 and TRBJ1-5; no clear D. Germline V gene lookup returns CDR1 LGHNA and CDR2 YSLEER. This CDR3 has 13 residues. Deletions cut 1 base from V and 3 bases from J, with 4 bases between.

The genes are TRBV7-2 and TRBJ1-3, with D maybe TRBD1 (5 bases). Germline values: CDR1 SGHTA, CDR2 FQGNSA. V was shortened by 5 bases and J by 2 bases, with 7 bases between the two germline ends. The CDR3 runs to 13 residues. The chain's CDR3 is CASSEGTGNTIYF. In DNA, the CDR3 is TGTGCCAGCAGCGAGGGGACTGGAAACACCATATATTTT.

V and J are TRBV4-3 and TRBJ1-1, with D possibly matching TRBD1 (6 bases). Looked up from germline, CDR1 is LGHNA and CDR2 is YSLEER. Trimming removed 4 bases from V and 5 bases from J, with 14 bases in between. This CDR3 is built from 14 residues. CDR3 residues: CASSPGQFLTEAFF. For the CDR3, the DNA is TGCGCCAGCAGCCCCGGACAGTTTCTGACTGAAGCTTTCTTT.